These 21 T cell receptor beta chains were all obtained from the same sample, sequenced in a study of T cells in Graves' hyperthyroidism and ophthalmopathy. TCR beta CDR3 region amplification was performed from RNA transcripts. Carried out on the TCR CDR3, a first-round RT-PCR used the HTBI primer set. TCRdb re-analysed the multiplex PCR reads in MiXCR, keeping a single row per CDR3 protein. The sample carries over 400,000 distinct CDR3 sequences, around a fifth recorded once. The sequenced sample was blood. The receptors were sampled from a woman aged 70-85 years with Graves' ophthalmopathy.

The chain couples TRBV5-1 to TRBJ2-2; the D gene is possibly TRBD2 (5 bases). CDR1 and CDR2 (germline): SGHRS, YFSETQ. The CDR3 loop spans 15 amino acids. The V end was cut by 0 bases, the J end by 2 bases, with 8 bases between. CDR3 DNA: TGCGCCAGCAGCTTGGACAGACTAAACACCGGGGAGCTGTTTTTT. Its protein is CASSLDRLNTGELFF.

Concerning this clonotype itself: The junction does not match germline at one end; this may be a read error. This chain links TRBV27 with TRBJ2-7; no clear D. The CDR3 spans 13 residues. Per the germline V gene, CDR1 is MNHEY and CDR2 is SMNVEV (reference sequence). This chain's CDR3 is CASGLRPTYEQYF. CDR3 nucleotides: TGTGCCAGCGGTTTGCGGCCGACCTACGAGCAGTACTTC.

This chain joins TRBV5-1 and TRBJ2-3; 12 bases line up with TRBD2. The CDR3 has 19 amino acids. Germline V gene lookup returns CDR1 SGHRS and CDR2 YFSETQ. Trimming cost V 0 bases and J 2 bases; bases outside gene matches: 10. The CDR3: CASSLGLAGDFGYTDTQYF. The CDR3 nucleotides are TGCGCCAGCAGCTTGGGACTAGCGGGAGACTTTGGCTACACAGATACGCAGTATTTT.

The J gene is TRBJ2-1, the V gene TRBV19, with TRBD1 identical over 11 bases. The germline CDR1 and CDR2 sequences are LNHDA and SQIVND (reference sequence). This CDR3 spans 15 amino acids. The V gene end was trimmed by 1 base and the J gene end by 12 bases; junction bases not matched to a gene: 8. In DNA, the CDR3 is TGTGCCAGTAGTATAGGTGGGACAGGGGGTCGTGGGCAGTTCTTC. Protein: CASSIGGTGGRGQFF. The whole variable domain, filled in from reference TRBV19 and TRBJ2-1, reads DGGITQSPKYLFRKEGQNVTLSCEQNLNHDAMYWYRQDPGQGLRLIYYSQIVNDFQKGDIAEGYSVSREKKESFPLTVTSAQKNPTAFYLCASSIGGTGGRGQFFGPGTRLTVL.

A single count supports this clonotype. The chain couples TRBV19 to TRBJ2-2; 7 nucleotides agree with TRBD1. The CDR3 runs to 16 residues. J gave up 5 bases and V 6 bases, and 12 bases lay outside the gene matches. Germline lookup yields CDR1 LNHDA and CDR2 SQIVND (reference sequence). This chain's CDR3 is CASSPTGKGGTGELFF. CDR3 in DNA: TGTGCCAGTAGCCCGACAGGGAAGGGCGGGACCGGGGAGCTGTTTTTT.

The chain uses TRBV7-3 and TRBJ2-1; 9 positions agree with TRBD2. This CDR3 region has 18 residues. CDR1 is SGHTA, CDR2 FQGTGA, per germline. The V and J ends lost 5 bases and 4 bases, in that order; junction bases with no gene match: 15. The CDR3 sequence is CASSPRPATSGKYNEQFF. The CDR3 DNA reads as TGTGCCAGCAGCCCTCGTCCTGCGACTAGCGGCAAATACAATGAGCAGTTCTTC.

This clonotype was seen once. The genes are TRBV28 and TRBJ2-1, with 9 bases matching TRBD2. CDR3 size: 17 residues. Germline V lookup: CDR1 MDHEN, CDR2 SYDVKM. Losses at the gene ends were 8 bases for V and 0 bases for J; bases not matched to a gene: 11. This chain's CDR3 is CASPPEGLAGSYNEQFF. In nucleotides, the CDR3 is TGTGCCAGCCCGCCCGAGGGACTAGCAGGCTCCTACAATGAGCAGTTCTTC.

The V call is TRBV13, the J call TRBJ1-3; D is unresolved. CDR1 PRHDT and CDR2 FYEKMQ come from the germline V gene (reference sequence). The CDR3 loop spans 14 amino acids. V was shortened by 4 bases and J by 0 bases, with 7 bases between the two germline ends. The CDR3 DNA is TGTGCCAGCAGCTCCAGCCTCTCTGGAAACACCATATATTTT. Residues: CASSSSLSGNTIYF.

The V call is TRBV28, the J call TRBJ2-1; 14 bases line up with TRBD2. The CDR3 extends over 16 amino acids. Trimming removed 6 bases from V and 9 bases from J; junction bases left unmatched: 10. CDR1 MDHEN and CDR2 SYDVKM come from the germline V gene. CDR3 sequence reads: CASSPEGLAGEGEQFF. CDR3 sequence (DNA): TGTGCCAGCAGCCCCGAGGGACTAGCGGGAGAGGGTGAGCAGTTCTTC.

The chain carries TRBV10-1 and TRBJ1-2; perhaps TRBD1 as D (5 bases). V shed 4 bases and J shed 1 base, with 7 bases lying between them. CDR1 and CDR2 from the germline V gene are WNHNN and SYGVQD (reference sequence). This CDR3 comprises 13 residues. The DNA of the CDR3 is TGCGCCAGCAGTGGACAGCTTAACTATGGCTACACCTTC. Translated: CASSGQLNYGYTF.

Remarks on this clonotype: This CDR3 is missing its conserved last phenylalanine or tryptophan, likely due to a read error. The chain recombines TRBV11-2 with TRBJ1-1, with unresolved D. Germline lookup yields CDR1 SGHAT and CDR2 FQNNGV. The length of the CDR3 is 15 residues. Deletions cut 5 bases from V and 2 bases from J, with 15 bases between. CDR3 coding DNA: TGTGCCAGCAGCCTCCCGATGGGTATCAACACTGAAGCTTTCCTT. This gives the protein CASSLPMGINTEAFL.

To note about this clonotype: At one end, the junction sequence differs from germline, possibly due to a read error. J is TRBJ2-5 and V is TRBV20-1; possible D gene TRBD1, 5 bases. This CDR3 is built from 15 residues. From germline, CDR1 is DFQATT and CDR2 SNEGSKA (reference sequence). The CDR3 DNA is TGCAGTGCTATCCGGCTACAGGACCCCCAAGGGACCCAGTACTTC. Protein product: CSAIRLQDPQGTQYF.

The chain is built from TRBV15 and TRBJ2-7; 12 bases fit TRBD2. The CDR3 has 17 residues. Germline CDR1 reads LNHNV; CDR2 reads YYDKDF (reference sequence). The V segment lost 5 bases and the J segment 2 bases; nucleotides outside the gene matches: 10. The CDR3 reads CATSYGTSGLVPYEQYF. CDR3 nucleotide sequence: TGTGCCACCAGCTACGGGACTAGCGGGCTAGTTCCCTACGAGCAGTACTTC.

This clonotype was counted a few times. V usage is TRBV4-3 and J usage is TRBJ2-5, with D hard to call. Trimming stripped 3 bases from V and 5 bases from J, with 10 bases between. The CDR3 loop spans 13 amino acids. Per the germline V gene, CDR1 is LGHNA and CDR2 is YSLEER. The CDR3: CASSQSFQETQYF. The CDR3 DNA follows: TGCGCCAGCAGCCAGTCTTTCCAGGAGACCCAGTACTTC.

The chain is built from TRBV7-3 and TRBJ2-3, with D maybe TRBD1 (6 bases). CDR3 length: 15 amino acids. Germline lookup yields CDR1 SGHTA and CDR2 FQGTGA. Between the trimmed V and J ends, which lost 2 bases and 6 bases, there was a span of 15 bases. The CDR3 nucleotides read TGTGCCAGCAGCTTAGGCGGACAGTTCACTGATACGCAGTATTTT. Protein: CASSLGGQFTDTQYF.

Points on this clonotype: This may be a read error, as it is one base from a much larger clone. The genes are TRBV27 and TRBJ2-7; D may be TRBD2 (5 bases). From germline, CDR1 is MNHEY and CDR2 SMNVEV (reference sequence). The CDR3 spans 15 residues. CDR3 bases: TGTGCCAGCAGTTTTTCTTTGGGTGATGACTACGTGCAGTACTTC. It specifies CASSFSLGDDYVQYF.

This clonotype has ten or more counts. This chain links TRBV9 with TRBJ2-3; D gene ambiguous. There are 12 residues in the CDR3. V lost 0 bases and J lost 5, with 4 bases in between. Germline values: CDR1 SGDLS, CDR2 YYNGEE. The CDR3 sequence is CASSVAEDTQYF. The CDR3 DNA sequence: TGTGCCAGCAGCGTAGCGGAAGATACGCAGTATTTT.

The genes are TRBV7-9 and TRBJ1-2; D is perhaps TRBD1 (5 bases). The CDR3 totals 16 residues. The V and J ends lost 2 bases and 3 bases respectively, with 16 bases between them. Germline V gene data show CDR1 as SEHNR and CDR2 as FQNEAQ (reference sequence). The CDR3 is CASSLNDGEGYYGYTF. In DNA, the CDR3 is TGTGCCAGCAGCTTAAACGATGGGGAGGGGTACTATGGCTACACCTTC.

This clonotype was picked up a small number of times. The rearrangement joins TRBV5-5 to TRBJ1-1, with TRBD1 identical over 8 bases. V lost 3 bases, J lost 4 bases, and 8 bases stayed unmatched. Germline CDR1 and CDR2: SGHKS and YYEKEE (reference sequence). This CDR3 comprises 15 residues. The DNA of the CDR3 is TGTGCCAGCAGCTGGGAACAGGGGGTGGGCACTGAAGCTTTCTTT. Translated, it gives CASSWEQGVGTEAFF.

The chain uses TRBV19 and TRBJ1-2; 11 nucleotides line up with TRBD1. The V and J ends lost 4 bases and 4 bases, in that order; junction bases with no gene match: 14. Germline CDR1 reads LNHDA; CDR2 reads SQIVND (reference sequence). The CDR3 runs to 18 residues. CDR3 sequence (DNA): TGTGCCAGTAGTACCCCCTCTCGGGACAGGGGGAGCGGCTATGGCTACACCTTC. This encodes CASSTPSRDRGSGYGYTF.

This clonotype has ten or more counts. CDR3 in amino acids: CASSLEARQNTEAFF. As DNA, the CDR3 is TGCGCCAGCAGCTTGGAGGCACGCCAGAACACTGAAGCTTTCTTT. The chain has TRBV5-1 and TRBJ1-1; D ambiguous. This CDR3 region has 15 residues. V shed 0 bases and J shed 1 base, with 10 bases lying between them. From germline, CDR1 is SGHRS and CDR2 YFSETQ.